The sample holds many counts of the clone carrying this T cell receptor beta chain. Researchers amplified the TCR beta CDR3 regions from RNA transcripts. With the HTBI primer set, the TCR CDR3 went through a first round of RT-PCR. TCRdb re-called the multiplex PCR reads through MiXCR, storing one row per CDR3 protein. The sample contains under 400,000 distinct CDR3 sequences, around 20% of which appear only once. This sample is part of a study of T cells in Graves' hyperthyroidism and ophthalmopathy. V was cut by 5 bases and J by 3 bases, with 14 bases left in between. The CDR3 is 14 amino acids. What was sequenced was blood. The rearrangement links TRBV12-3 or TRBV12-4 to TRBJ2-7; D not resolved. The sequence came from a woman between 50 and 59 years old with Graves' hyperthyroidism. CDR3: CASSPTPRDYEQYF. The CDR3 DNA follows: TGTGCCAGCAGTCCCACCCCCAGAGACTACGAGCAGTACTTC.